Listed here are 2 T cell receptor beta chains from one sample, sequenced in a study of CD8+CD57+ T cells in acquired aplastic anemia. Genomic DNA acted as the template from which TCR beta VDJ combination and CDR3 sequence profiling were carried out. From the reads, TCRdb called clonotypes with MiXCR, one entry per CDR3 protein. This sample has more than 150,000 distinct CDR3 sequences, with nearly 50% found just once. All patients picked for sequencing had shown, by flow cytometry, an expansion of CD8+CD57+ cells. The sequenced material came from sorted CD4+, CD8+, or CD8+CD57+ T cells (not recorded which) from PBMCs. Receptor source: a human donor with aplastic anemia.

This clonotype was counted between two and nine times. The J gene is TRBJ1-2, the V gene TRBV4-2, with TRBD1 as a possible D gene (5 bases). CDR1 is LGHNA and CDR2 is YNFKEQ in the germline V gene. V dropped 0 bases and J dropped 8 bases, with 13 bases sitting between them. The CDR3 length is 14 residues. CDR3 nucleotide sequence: TGTGCCAGCAGCCAAGATGCTACCCCAGGGGGCTACACCTTC. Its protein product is CASSQDATPGGYTF.

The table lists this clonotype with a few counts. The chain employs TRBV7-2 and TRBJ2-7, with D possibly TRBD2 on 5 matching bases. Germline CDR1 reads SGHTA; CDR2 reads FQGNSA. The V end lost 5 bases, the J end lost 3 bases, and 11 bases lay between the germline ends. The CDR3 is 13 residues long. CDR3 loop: CASSVGRDYEQYF. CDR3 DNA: TGTGCCAGCAGCGTAGGTCGGGACTACGAGCAGTACTTC.